A single sample gave rise to the 5 T cell receptor beta chains below, sequenced in a study of T and B cells in COVID-19 patients. TRB was amplified from about 260-540 ng of blood genomic DNA. TRB rearrangements were amplified by multiplex PCR with BIOMED2 TRB-A/B primers. TCRdb itself ran the multiplex PCR reads through MiXCR, one entry per CDR3 protein. The table lists 4,500 to 5,500 distinct CDR3 sequences, around a quarter of them singletons, with over 11% in the top ten. The material sequenced was blood. The receptors were sampled from a human donor with active COVID-19.

This chain links TRBV29-1 with TRBJ2-7; 10 positions match TRBD2. V shed 1 base and J 4 bases; nucleotides not matched to a gene: 1. CDR1 is SQVTM and CDR2 is ANQGSEA in the germline V gene. The CDR3 totals 13 residues. The CDR3 reads CSVEVSGGYEQYF. CDR3 sequence (DNA): TGCAGCGTTGAAGTTAGCGGGGGGTACGAGCAGTACTTC.

The sample holds many counts of this clonotype. The chain uses TRBV27 and TRBJ1-1; a possible D gene is TRBD1 (6 bases). Trimming cost V 6 bases and J 5 bases, with 13 bases left between them. Germline V gene data show CDR1 as MNHEY and CDR2 as SMNVEV (reference sequence). This CDR3 comprises 13 residues. In nucleotides, the CDR3 is TGTGCCAGCAGCCCAGGGGTTTGGACTGAAGCTTTCTTT. Encoded protein: CASSPGVWTEAFF.

The genes are TRBV7-9 and TRBJ1-2, with TRBD1 as a possible D gene (5 bases). Trimming shortened V by 2 bases and J by 7 bases, and 14 bases separated the two germline ends. The CDR3 loop spans 14 amino acids. Looked up from germline, CDR1 is SEHNR and CDR2 is FQNEAQ (reference sequence). CDR3 bases: TGTGCCAGCAGCTTAATGTCATACGGGGGTGGCTACACCTTC. Residues: CASSLMSYGGGYTF. The entire variable domain, with the rest obtained from reference TRBV7-9 and TRBJ1-2, is as follows: DTGVSQNPRHKITKRGQNVTFRCDPISEHNRLYWYRQTLGQGPEFLTYFQNEAQLEKSRLLSDRFSAERPKGSFSTLEIQRTEQGDSAMYLCASSLMSYGGGYTFGSGTRLTVV.

V is TRBV11-3 and J is TRBJ2-1; 9 bases are a match to TRBD1. V was pared by 5 bases and J by 7 bases, with 6 bases of the junction left unmatched. The V gene's germline CDR1 is SGHNT and CDR2 YENEEA. The CDR3 totals 14 residues. The CDR3 region is CASSPGQGLNEQFF. Written as DNA, the CDR3 is TGTGCCAGCAGCCCCGGACAGGGGTTGAATGAGCAGTTCTTC.

This clonotype is categorized as medium-sized. The V gene is TRBV13, the J gene TRBJ2-7; 10 positions match TRBD2. The CDR3 loop spans 17 amino acids. The germline V gene has CDR1 PRHDT and CDR2 FYEKMQ (reference sequence). Losses at the gene ends were 5 bases for V and 7 bases for J; bases not matched to a gene: 17. CDR3 amino acids: CASSAPHGLAGEGEQYF. The CDR3 nucleotides read TGTGCCAGCAGCGCGCCGCATGGGCTAGCGGGAGAAGGTGAGCAGTACTTC. Combining the CDR3 with reference TRBV13 and TRBJ2-7 gives the whole variable domain AAGVIQSPRHLIKEKRETATLKCYPIPRHDTVYWYQQGPGQDPQFLISFYEKMQSDKGSIPDRFSAQQFSDYHSELNMSSLELGDSALYFCASSAPHGLAGEGEQYFGPGTRLTVT.